The TCR beta chain described here comes from a study of OX40 agonist ivuxolimab in advanced cancers. Study background: Subjects had a mean age of around 60 years, with a range of about 20 to 85; almost 85% were male. Partial responses were recorded for three patients, including one with hepatocellular carcinoma and two with cutaneous melanoma.

This clone showed up just a few times. What it recognizes is unknown. Collection of blood occurred at baseline, at cycle 4 day 1, and at cycle 7 day 1. Data came from immunoSEQ multiplex PCR; TCRdb stores just in-frame clones and leaves some out. The table records about 69,000 clones, roughly nine tenths of them present only once. Study-level results: Among the lowest peripheral clonal expansion occurred in 0.1-3.0 mg/kg partial responders.

The source was CD4+ or CD8+ T cells sorted from blood, collected in a trial of the OX40 agonist ivuxolimab. This clonotype was obtained from an adult with an advanced solid tumor such as melanoma, head and neck, liver or kidney cancer.

The CDR3 DNA follows: TGCGCCAGCAGCCAAGAGCGGAGCGGGAGTGTCGGCGAGCAGTACTTC. Translation: CASSQERSGSVGEQYF. V and J are TRBV4-1 and TRBJ2-7, with 8 bases that match TRBD2. Germline-derived CDR1 and CDR2 are MGHRA and YSYEKL. The CDR3 covers 16 residues. The junction had 10 bases not matched to a gene; V was cut back by 0 bases and J by 6 bases.